The TCR beta chain described here comes from a study of PD-1 blockade in classical Hodgkin lymphoma. A note on this clone: The antigen is undetermined.

Study results and limitations: Repertoire differences have undefined causes, possibly disease activity or prior therapy. Newly diagnosed patients had diversity similar to the baseline diversity of complete responders. Significant TCR diversity gains by C4D1 occurred in CD4+ but not CD8+ cells.

Germline CDR1 MNHEY, CDR2 SVGAGI. V was pared by 6 bases and J by 5 bases, with 19 bases between. The CDR3 spans 15 residues. Indicated time point: cycle 4 day 1 (C4D1), after about 6 weeks of nivolumab. Autologous stem cell transplantation was followed by relapse in every patient, and brentuximab vedotin exposure varied. Magnetic depletion of non-target cells from thawed PBMCs yielded purified CD8+ T cells. The method was immunoSEQ multiplex PCR; TCRdb's version includes in-frame clones alone and lacks a portion of them. The sample includes 15,000 to 25,000 clones, about four fifths seen only once; the top ten take about 7%.

The material sequenced was CD8+ T cells from blood, taken before the fourth cycle of nivolumab. The TCR originated in a human donor with classical Hodgkin lymphoma. The chain is built from TRBV6-5 and TRBJ2-5; tentatively, D is TRBD1 or TRBD2 (7 bases each). CDR3 residues: CASSSQGGPRETQYF. For the CDR3, the DNA is TGTGCCAGCAGCTCCCAGGGGGGGCCTCGGGAGACCCAGTACTTC.